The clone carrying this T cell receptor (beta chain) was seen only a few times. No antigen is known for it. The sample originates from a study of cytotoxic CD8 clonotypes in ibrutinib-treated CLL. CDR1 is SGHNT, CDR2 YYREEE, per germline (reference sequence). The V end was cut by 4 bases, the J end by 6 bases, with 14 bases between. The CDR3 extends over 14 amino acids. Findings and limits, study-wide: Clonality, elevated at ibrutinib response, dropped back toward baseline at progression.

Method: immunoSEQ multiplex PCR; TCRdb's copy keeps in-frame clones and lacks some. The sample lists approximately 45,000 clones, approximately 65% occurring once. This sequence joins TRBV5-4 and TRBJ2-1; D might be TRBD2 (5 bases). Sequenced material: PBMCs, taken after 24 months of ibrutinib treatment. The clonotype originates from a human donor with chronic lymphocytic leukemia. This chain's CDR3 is CASSPGSGRNEQFF. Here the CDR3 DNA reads TGTGCCAGCAGCCCTGGGAGCGGCCGCAATGAGCAGTTCTTC.